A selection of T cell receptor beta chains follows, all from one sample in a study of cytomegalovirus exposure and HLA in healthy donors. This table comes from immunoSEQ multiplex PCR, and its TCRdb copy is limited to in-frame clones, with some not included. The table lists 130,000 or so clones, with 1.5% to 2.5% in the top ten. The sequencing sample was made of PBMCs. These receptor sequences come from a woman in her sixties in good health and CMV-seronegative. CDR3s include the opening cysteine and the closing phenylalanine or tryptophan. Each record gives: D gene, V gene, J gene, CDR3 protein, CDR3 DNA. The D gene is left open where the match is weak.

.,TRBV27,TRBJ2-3,CASSPGVASTDTQYF,TGTGCCAGCAGCCCGGGGGTAGCCTCCACAGATACGCAGTATTTT
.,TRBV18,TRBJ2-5,CASSPPNPPIGEQYF,TGTGCCAGCTCACCACCCAACCCTCCAATTGGTGAGCAGTACTTC
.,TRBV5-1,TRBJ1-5,CASSFQGASNQPQHF,TGCGCCAGCAGCTTTCAGGGTGCGAGCAATCAGCCCCAGCATTTT
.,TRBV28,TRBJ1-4,CASSLQGPTNEKLFF,TGTGCCAGCAGCTTACAGGGTCCAACTAATGAAAAACTGTTTTTT
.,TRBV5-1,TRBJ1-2,CASSLARGRDGYTF,TGCGCCAGCAGCTTGGCCAGGGGTAGGGACGGCTACACCTTC
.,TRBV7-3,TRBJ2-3,CASSFQGTDTQYF,TGTGCCAGCAGCTTCCAGGGAACAGATACGCAGTATTTT
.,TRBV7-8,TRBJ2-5,CASSFQDGGETQYF,TGTGCCAGCAGCTTCCAGGACGGGGGAGAGACCCAGTACTTC
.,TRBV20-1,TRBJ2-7,CSAGGEQYF,TGCAGTGCCGGAGGCGAGCAGTACTTC
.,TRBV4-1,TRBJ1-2,CASSQEPGFRGYTF,TGCGCCAGCAGCCAAGAACCGGGGTTTCGTGGCTACACCTTC
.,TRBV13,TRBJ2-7,CASTRDQGTEQYF,TGTGCCAGCACCCGTGATCAGGGAACCGAGCAGTACTTC
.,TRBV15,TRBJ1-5,CATSRVTGISNQPQHF,TGTGCCACCAGCAGAGTGACGGGGATTAGCAATCAGCCCCAGCATTTT
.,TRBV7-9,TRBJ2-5,CASSRRGAIQETQYF,TGTGCCAGCAGTCGACGGGGGGCCATACAAGAGACCCAGTACTTC
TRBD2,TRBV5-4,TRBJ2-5,CASGKGLAAKSGETQYF,TGTGCCAGCGGAAAGGGACTAGCGGCGAAGTCGGGTGAGACCCAGTACTTC
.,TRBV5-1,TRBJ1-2,CASSSQANYGYTF,TGCGCCAGCAGCTCGCAGGCTAACTATGGCTACACCTTC
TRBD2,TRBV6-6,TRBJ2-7,CASSYGPGGEQYF,TGTGCCAGCAGTTACGGGCCGGGGGGGGAGCAGTACTTC
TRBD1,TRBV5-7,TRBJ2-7,CASSCSFDRVSEQYF,TGTGCCAGCAGCTGCTCCTTTGACAGGGTGTCCGAGCAGTACTTC
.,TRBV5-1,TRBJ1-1,CASSLGQYTEAFF,TGCGCCAGCAGCTTGGGACAGTACACTGAAGCTTTCTTT
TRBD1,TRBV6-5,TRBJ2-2,CASSYSGQGFTGELFF,TGTGCCAGCAGTTACTCAGGACAGGGATTTACCGGGGAGCTGTTTTTT
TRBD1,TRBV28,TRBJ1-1,CATTFQATGGAFF,TGTGCCACCACGTTTCAGGCGACAGGGGGAGCTTTCTTT
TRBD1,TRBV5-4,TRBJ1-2,CASRSPAGGGDGYTF,TGTGCCAGCCGCAGTCCGGCAGGGGGTGGAGATGGCTACACCTTC
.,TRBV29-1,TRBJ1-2,CSVGQGGYGYTF,TGCAGCGTTGGTCAGGGCGGCTATGGCTACACCTTC
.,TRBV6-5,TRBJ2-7,CASSEDSPYEQYF,TGTGCCAGCTCGGAGGACAGCCCCTACGAGCAGTACTTC
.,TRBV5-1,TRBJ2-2,CASSLFELILAPGELFF,TGCGCCAGCAGCTTGTTCGAGCTCATTCTAGCCCCCGGGGAGCTGTTTTTT
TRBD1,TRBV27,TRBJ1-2,CASRGQGQKIYGYTF,TGTGCCAGCAGGGGACAGGGCCAAAAAATCTATGGCTACACCTTC
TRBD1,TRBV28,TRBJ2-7,CASRAGTGIYEQYF,TGTGCCAGCAGAGCCGGGACAGGGATCTACGAGCAGTACTTC
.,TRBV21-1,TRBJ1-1,CASSRDITGTSNTEAFF,TGTGCCAGCAGCAGAGATATAACCGGGACATCAAACACTGAAGCTTTCTTT
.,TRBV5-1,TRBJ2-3,CASSWAGQILTDTQYF,TGCGCCAGCAGCTGGGCGGGACAGATACTCACAGATACGCAGTATTTT
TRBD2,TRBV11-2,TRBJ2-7,CASSLGLGLADEQYF,TGTGCCAGCAGCTTAGGTCTAGGACTAGCGGACGAGCAGTACTTC
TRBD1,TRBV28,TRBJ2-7,CASSLNPGQVVNEQYF,TGTGCCAGCAGTCTGAATCCGGGACAGGTGGTAAACGAGCAGTACTTC
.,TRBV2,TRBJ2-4,CASSEREAKNIQYF,TGTGCCAGCAGTGAGAGGGAAGCCAAAAACATTCAGTACTTC
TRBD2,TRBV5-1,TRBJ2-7,CASSLAISGNGEQYF,TGCGCCAGCAGCTTGGCCATTAGCGGGAATGGCGAGCAGTACTTC
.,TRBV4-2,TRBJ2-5,CASSQELTTQETQYF,TGTGCCAGCAGCCAAGAATTGACTACCCAAGAGACCCAGTACTTC
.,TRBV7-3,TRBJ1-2,CASSPGTTGESYTF,TGTGCCAGCAGCCCGGGGACAACCGGAGAGAGCTACACCTTC
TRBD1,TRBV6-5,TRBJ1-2,CASSYSRQGGYYGYTF,TGTGCCAGCAGTTACTCGAGACAGGGAGGTTACTATGGCTACACCTTC
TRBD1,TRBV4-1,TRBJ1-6,CASRPTGELSYNSPLHF,TGCGCCAGCAGGCCTACAGGGGAACTCTCCTATAATTCACCCCTCCACTTT
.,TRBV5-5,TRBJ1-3,CASSLAGVGNTIYF,TGTGCCAGCAGCTTGGCAGGGGTTGGAAACACCATATATTTT
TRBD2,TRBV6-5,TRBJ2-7,CASSHTSGGLEQYF,TGTGCCAGCAGCCACACTAGCGGGGGCCTCGAGCAGTACTTC
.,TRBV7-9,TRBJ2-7,CASSWRDSSGSEQYF,TGTGCCAGCAGCTGGCGGGACTCCTCGGGGTCCGAGCAGTACTTC
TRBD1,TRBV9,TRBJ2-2,CASSRATGPGELFF,TGTGCCAGCAGCCGTGCGACAGGGCCCGGGGAGCTGTTTTTT
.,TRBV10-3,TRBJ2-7,CAIGMIRGEQYF,TGTGCCATCGGGATGATAAGGGGCGAGCAGTACTTC
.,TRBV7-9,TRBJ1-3,CASSHLGRGIGNTIYF,TGTGCCAGCAGCCATCTTGGACGAGGGATAGGAAACACCATATATTTT
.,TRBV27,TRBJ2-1,CASSFQVTYNEQFF,TGTGCCAGCAGTTTTCAGGTTACCTACAATGAGCAGTTCTTC
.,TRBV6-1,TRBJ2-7,CASSAWKGSSYEQYF,TGTGCCAGCAGTGCATGGAAGGGGTCAAGCTACGAGCAGTACTTC
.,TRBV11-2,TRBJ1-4,CASSLGQGWEKLFF,TGTGCCAGCAGCTTAGGTCAGGGCTGGGAAAAACTGTTTTTT
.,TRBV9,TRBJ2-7,CASSPRLVSYEQYF,TGTGCCAGCAGCCCACGATTAGTCTCCTACGAGCAGTACTTC
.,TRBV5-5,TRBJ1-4,CASSPGQIATNEKLFF,TGTGCCAGCAGCCCCGGACAGATTGCAACTAATGAAAAACTGTTTTTT
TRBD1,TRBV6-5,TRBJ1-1,CASRWTGRNTEAFF,TGTGCCAGCAGGTGGACAGGGAGGAACACTGAAGCTTTCTTT
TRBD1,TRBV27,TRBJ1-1,CASSFRTGNTEAFF,TGTGCCAGCAGTTTCCGGACAGGGAACACTGAAGCTTTCTTT
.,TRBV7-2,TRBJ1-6,CASSPTPGSSYNSPLHF,TGTGCCAGCAGCCCTACGCCGGGGAGCTCCTATAATTCACCCCTCCACTTT
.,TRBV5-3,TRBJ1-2,CARSLGGDYGYTF,TGTGCCAGAAGCTTGGGGGGGGACTATGGCTACACCTTC
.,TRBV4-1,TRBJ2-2,CASSQDLIQGTGELFF,TGCGCCAGCAGCCAAGATCTCATACAGGGCACCGGGGAGCTGTTTTTT